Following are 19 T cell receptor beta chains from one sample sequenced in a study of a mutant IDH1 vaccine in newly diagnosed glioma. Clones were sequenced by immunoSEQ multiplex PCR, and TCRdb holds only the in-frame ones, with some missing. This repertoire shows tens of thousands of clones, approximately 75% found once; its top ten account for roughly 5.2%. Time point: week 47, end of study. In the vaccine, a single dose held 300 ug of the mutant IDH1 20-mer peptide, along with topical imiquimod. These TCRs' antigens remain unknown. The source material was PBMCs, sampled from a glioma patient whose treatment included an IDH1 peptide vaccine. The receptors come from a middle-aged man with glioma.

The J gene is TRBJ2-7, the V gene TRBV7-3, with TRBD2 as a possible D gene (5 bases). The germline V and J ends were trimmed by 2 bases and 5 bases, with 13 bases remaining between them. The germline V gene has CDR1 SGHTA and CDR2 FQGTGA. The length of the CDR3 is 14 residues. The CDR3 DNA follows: TGTGCCAGCAGCTTAGGTCCCGGGAACCACGAGCAGTACTTC. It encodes CASSLGPGNHEQYF.

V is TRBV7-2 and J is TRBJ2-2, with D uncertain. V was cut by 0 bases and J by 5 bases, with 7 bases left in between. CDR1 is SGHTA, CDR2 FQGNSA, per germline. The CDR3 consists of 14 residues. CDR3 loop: CASSLAGFTGELFF. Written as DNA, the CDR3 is TGTGCCAGCAGCTTAGCAGGGTTTACCGGGGAGCTGTTTTTT.

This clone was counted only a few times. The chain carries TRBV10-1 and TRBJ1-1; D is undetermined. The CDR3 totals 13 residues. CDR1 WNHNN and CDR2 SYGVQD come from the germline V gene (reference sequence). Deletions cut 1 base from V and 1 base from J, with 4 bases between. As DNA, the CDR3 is TGCGCCAGCAGTGAGTACGGGAACACTGAAGCTTTCTTT. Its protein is CASSEYGNTEAFF.

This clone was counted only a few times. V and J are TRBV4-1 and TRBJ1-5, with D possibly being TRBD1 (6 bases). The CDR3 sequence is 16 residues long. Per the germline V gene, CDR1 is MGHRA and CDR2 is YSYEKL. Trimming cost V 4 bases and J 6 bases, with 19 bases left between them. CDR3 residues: CASSREVGARGQPQHF. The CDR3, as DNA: TGCGCCAGCAGCCGAGAAGTGGGGGCGCGGGGTCAGCCCCAGCATTTT.

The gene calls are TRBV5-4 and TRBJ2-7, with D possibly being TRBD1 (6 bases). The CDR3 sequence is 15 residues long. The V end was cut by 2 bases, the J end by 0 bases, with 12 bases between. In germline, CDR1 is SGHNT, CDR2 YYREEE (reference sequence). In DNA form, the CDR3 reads TGTGCCAGCAGCTTTGGTTCAGGGGCCTCCTACGAGCAGTACTTC. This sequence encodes CASSFGSGASYEQYF.

CDR3 sequence (DNA): TGTGCCAGCAGTCTACCGGGACAGAAAACCTACGAGCAGTACTTC. Its translation: CASSLPGQKTYEQYF. The chain carries TRBV7-2 and TRBJ2-7; TRBD1 matches at 7 bases. The CDR3 sequence is 15 residues long. The J segment lost 2 bases and the V segment lost 6 bases, leaving 10 bases of the junction unmatched. CDR1 is SGHTA and CDR2 is FQGNSA in the germline V gene.

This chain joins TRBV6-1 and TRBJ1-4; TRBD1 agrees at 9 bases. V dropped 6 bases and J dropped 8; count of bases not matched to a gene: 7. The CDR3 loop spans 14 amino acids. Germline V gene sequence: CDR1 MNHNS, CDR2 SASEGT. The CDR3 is CASSLQGAKEKLFF. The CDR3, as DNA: TGTGCCAGCAGCCTACAGGGGGCCAAGGAAAAACTGTTTTTT.

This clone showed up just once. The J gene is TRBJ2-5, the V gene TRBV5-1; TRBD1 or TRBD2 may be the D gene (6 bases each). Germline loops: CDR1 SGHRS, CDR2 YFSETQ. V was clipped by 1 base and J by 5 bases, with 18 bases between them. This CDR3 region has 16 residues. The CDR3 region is CASSLYSGARGETQYF. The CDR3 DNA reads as TGCGCCAGCAGCTTGTACTCGGGGGCCCGAGGGGAGACCCAGTACTTC.

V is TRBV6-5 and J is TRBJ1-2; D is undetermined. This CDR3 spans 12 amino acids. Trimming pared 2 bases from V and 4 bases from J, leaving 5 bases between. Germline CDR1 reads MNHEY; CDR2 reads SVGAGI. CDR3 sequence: CASSYGPYGYTF. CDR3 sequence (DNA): TGTGCCAGCAGTTACGGACCCTATGGCTACACCTTC.

CDR3 DNA sequence: TGTGCCAGCAGCTCGGGACAGCTAGGGGCCAACGTCCTGACTTTC. Translation: CASSSGQLGANVLTF. This chain connects TRBV7-8 to TRBJ2-6; 7 nucleotides match TRBD1. CDR3 length: 15 residues. V was clipped by 4 bases and J by 4 bases; unmatched bases: 4. The V gene's germline CDR1 is SGHVS and CDR2 FQNEAQ.

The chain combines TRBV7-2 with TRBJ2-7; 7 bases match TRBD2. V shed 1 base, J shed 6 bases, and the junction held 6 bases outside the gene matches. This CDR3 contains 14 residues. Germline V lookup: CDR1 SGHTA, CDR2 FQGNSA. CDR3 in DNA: TGTGCCAGCAGCTTAGGCGGGAGTCATTTCGAGCAGTACTTC. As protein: CASSLGGSHFEQYF.

CDR3 loop: CASSLGPLSSGNTIYF. CDR3 bases: TGTGCCAGCAGCTTAGGACCCTTGAGCTCTGGAAACACCATATATTTT. V usage is TRBV7-2 and J usage is TRBJ1-3; no definite D call. The CDR3 loop spans 16 amino acids. CDR1 is SGHTA, CDR2 FQGNSA, per germline. Between the trimmed V and J ends, which lost 1 base and 0 bases, there was a span of 10 bases. The full variable domain, in which reference TRBV7-2 and TRBJ1-3 provide the parts outside the CDR3, is GAGVSQSPSNKVTEKGKDVELRCDPISGHTALYWYRQSLGQGLEFLIYFQGNSAPDKSGLPSDRFSAERTGGSVSTLTIQRTQQEDSAVYLCASSLGPLSSGNTIYFGEGSWLTVV.

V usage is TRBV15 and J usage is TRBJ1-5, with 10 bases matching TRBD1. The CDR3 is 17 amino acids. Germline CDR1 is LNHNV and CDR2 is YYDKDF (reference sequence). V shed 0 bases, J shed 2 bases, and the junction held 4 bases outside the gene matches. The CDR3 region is CATSRDLGTGGNQPQHF. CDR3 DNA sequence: TGTGCCACCAGCAGAGATCTGGGGACAGGGGGCAATCAGCCCCAGCATTTT.

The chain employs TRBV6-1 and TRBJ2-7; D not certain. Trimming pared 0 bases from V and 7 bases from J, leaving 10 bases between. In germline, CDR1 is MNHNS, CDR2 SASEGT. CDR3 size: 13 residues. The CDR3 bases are TGTGCCAGCAGTGAAGCGCATATGGGGGAGCAGTACTTC. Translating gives CASSEAHMGEQYF.

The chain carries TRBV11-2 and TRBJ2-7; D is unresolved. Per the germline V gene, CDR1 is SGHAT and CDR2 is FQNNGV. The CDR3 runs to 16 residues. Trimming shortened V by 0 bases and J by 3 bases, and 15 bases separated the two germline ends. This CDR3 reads CASSLDRWPRVYEQYF. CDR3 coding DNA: TGTGCCAGCAGCTTAGATCGTTGGCCCCGAGTCTACGAGCAGTACTTC.

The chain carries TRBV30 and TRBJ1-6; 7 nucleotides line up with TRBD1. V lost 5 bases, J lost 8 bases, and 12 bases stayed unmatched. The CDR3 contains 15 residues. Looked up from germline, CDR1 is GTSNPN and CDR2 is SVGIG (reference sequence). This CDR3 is CAWCPDRVSHSPLHF. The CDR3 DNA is TGTGCCTGGTGCCCCGACAGGGTCTCGCATTCACCCCTCCACTTT. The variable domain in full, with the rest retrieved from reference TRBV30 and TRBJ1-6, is SQTIHQWPATLVQPVGSPLSLECTVEGTSNPNLYWYRQAAGRGLQLLFYSVGIGQISSEVPQNLSASRPQDRQFILSSKKLLLSDSGFYLCAWCPDRVSHSPLHFGNGTRLTVT.

In nucleotides, the CDR3 is TGTGCCAGCAGCAAAACCCGGGACAAGGGACATAATTCACCCCTCCACTTT. Its translation: CASSKTRDKGHNSPLHF. The chain carries TRBV21-1 and TRBJ1-6; the D call in the table, TRBD1, was not verified against the DNA. TRBV21-1 is given as a pseudogene. CDR3 length equals 17 residues.

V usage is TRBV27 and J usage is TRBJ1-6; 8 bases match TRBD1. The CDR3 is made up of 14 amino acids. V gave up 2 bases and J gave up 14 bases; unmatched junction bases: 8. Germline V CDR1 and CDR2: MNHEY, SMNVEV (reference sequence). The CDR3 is CASSLIGQGATLHF. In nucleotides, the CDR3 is TGTGCCAGCAGTTTAATCGGACAGGGTGCCACCCTCCACTTT.

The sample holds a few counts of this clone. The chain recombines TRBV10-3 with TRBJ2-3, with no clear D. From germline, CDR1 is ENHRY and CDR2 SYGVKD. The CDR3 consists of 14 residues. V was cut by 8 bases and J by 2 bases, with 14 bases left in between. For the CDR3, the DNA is TGTGCCATCCGGGCAGGAAGGGCCACAGATACGCAGTATTTT. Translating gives CAIRAGRATDTQYF.